These 10 T cell receptor beta chains were all obtained from the same sample, sequenced in a study of technical replicates of blood from a few donors. Sequenced by immunoSEQ multiplex PCR; TCRdb stores in-frame clones only, minus some. The table shows approximately 80,000 clones, with around 90% occurring only once. The specimen was T cells isolated from PBMCs. The receptors here all came from a human donor in good health.

The gene calls are TRBV5-3 and TRBJ1-5, with D possibly being TRBD1 (5 bases). TRBV5-3 is sorted into the ORF group, with uncertain function. This CDR3 region has 15 residues. V was cut by 0 bases and J by 0 bases, with 7 bases left in between. CDR3 nucleotides: TGTGCCAGAAGCTTGGGGGGGGGTAGCAATCAGCCCCAGCATTTT. Protein sequence: CARSLGGGSNQPQHF.

J is TRBJ2-7 and V is TRBV5-5; the match to TRBD1 covers 10 bases. The CDR3 is made up of 16 amino acids. Germline V gene lookup returns CDR1 SGHKS and CDR2 YYEKEE (reference sequence). After removal of 3 bases from V and 1 base from J, the junction contained 7 bases not matched to a gene. CDR3 sequence: CASSYDRGLRSYEQYF. The CDR3, as DNA: TGTGCCAGCAGCTACGACAGGGGGCTCCGTTCCTACGAGCAGTACTTC.

This clone was detected only once. This CDR3 is CASSWSPGEQYF. The DNA for the CDR3 is TGCGCCAGCAGCTGGAGCCCGGGCGAGCAGTACTTC. The chain is built from TRBV5-1 and TRBJ2-7, with D unresolved. V shed 3 bases and J shed 6 bases, with 10 bases lying between them. The germline CDR1 and CDR2 sequences are SGHRS and YFSETQ. There are 12 residues in the CDR3.

The chain links TRBV28 to TRBJ1-2, with 10 nucleotides matching TRBD1. Germline lookup yields CDR1 MDHEN and CDR2 SYDVKM. CDR3 length: 15 amino acids. With 6 bases clipped from V and 5 bases from J, the junction kept 9 bases outside the gene matches. The CDR3 sequence is CASRRSPGQGYGYTF. The CDR3 DNA reads as TGTGCCAGCAGACGAAGTCCGGGACAGGGGTATGGCTACACCTTC.

This chain joins TRBV6-5 and TRBJ1-1, with a tentative D call TRBD1 (6 bases). V shed 2 bases and J shed 7 bases, with 8 bases lying between them. Germline CDR1 MNHEY, CDR2 SVGAGI. The length of the CDR3 is 12 residues. CDR3 region: CASSYQGSEAFF. In nucleotides, the CDR3 is TGTGCCAGCAGTTACCAGGGGAGTGAAGCTTTCTTT.

The chain uses TRBV15 and TRBJ2-7, with D perhaps TRBD2 (7 bases). This CDR3 has 16 residues. Germline V gene data show CDR1 as LNHNV and CDR2 as YYDKDF (reference sequence). With 1 base removed from V and 0 bases from J, the gap between germline ends came to 13 bases. The CDR3 DNA reads TGTGCCACCAGCAGAGTAGGGGGGGGGAGCTCCTACGAGCAGTACTTC. Encoded protein: CATSRVGGGSSYEQYF.

The chain carries TRBV7-9 and TRBJ1-2; TRBD1 aligns across 8 bases. CDR1 is SEHNR and CDR2 is FQNEAQ in the germline V gene (reference sequence). V was clipped by 5 bases and J by 1 base; unmatched bases: 9. CDR3 length equals 16 residues. The DNA for the CDR3 is TGTGCCAGCAGCCTCGCGGGACAGGAGTTTAACTATGGCTACACCTTC. Translation: CASSLAGQEFNYGYTF.

This sequence joins TRBV27 and TRBJ1-5; no clear D gene. The CDR3 is 10 amino acids. Germline V lookup: CDR1 MNHEY, CDR2 SMNVEV (reference sequence). Trimming shortened V by 8 bases and J by 6 bases, and 5 bases separated the two germline ends. CDR3 nucleotides: TGTGCCAGCGGTAGTCAGCCCCAGCATTTT. It translates to CASGSQPQHF.

The sample holds one count of this clone. In DNA, the CDR3 is TGTGCCAGCAGTGATGGGAGTGGACAGCCCCAGCATTTT. Translation: CASSDGSGQPQHF. The chain is built from TRBV2 and TRBJ1-5; D gene uncertain. This CDR3 contains 13 residues. Germline CDR1 reads SNHLY; CDR2 reads FYNNEI. Trimming took 3 bases from V and 7 from J, leaving 10 bases between them.

The chain links TRBV30 to TRBJ1-5, with TRBD1 matching 9 bases. CDR1 GTSNPN and CDR2 SVGIG come from the germline V gene (reference sequence). The CDR3 loop spans 14 amino acids. With V trimmed by 5 bases and J by 3 bases, 5 bases remained unmatched. CDR3 loop: CAWAGTGYNQPQHF. CDR3 in DNA: TGTGCCTGGGCCGGGACAGGGTACAATCAGCCCCAGCATTTT.